This T cell receptor (beta chain) was captured in a study of spatial heterogeneity in lung cancer. A remark on this clonotype: Antigen specificity is unknown.

TCRdb fed the 5' RACE reads into MiXCR, producing one record per CDR3 protein. The sample lists about 7,200 distinct CDR3 sequences, over 8.5% occurring once. The time point denotes: sample taken at primary tumor resection. Germline-derived CDR1 and CDR2 are SEHNR and FQNEAQ (reference sequence). Between the trimmed V and J ends, which lost 5 bases and 3 bases, there was a span of 12 bases. This CDR3 contains 14 residues. General study points: Intratumoral expanded alpha and beta TCR counts were found to track tumor mutation counts.

The starting material was lung tumor tissue, obtained at surgery. This TCR was recovered from a female donor with early-stage non-small cell lung cancer. This chain connects TRBV7-9 to TRBJ2-3; D possibly corresponds to TRBD1 (6 bases). CDR3 residues: CASSLQGETDTQYF. CDR3 coding DNA: TGTGCCAGCAGCCTACAGGGAGAAACAGATACGCAGTATTTT.